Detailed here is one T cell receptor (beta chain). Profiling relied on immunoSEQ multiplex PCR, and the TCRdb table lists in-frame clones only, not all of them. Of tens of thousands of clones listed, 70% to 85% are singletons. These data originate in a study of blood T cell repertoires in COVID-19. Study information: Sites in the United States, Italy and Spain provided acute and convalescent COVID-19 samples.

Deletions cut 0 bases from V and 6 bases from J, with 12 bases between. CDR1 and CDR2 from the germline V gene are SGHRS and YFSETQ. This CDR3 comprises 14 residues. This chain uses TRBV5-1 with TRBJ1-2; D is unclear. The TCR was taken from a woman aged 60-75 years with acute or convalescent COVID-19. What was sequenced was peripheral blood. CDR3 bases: TGCGCCAGCAGCTTGGACGGGCTCGGGGATGGCTACACCTTC. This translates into CASSLDGLGDGYTF.